This TCR beta chain emerged from a study of T-cell memory formation after mild COVID-19. The germline V and J ends were trimmed by 5 bases and 3 bases, with 19 bases remaining between them. Germline-derived CDR1 and CDR2 are SGHTA and FQGNSA. There are 16 residues in the CDR3. This clonotype was observed a handful of times. MiXCR, run by TCRdb on the 5' RACE reads, gives a single entry per CDR3 protein. The sample lists 400,000 or so distinct CDR3 sequences; roughly 20% were seen once. J is TRBJ2-5 and V is TRBV7-2; tentative D call: TRBD2 (6 bases). The sequence derives from an adult woman who had mild COVID-19 (a few samples of this study predate the infection). Cell type and time point are not known. Source material: PBMCs or a T cell subset sorted from them (not recorded which). This chain's CDR3 is CASSPPGIGTEETQYF. DNA for the CDR3: TGTGCCAGCAGCCCCCCAGGGATTGGGACTGAAGAGACCCAGTACTTC.